The 19 T cell receptor beta chains below all came from one sample that was sequenced in a study of cytomegalovirus exposure and HLA in healthy donors. PCR primers comprised 60 Vbeta and 13 Jbeta primers. Here immunoSEQ multiplex PCR was the method, and the copy in TCRdb shows in-frame clones only, minus some. The sample is made up of 150,000 to 200,000 clones, and the top ten hold 1% to 1.5% of it. Sequencing was carried out using PBMCs. These receptors all stem from a woman aged 60-70 years in good health and CMV-seronegative.

The CDR3 sequence: CASSLDREQPQHF. CDR3 DNA: TGTGCCAGCAGCTTAGATCGGGAGCAGCCCCAGCATTTT. The chain joins TRBV11-3 to TRBJ1-5; D uncertain. V dropped 0 bases and J dropped 7 bases, with 7 bases sitting between them. Germline loops: CDR1 SGHNT, CDR2 YENEEA. The CDR3 runs 13 residues.

This chain links TRBV7-8 with TRBJ1-1; TRBD1 agrees at 8 bases. After removal of 5 bases from V and 2 bases from J, the junction contained 10 bases not matched to a gene. Germline values: CDR1 SGHVS, CDR2 FQNEAQ. This CDR3 is built from 16 residues. CDR3 region: CASSRDRPNKNTEAFF. The CDR3 DNA is TGTGCCAGCAGCAGGGACAGGCCGAATAAAAACACTGAAGCTTTCTTT. Using reference TRBV7-8 and TRBJ1-1 for the parts outside the CDR3, the full variable domain is GAGVSQSPRYKVAKRGQDVALRCDPISGHVSLFWYQQALGQGPEFLTYFQNEAQLDKSGLPSDRFFAERPEGSVSTLKIQRTQQEDSAVYLCASSRDRPNKNTEAFFGQGTRLTVV.

This chain joins TRBV6-5 and TRBJ2-6; D ambiguous. The CDR3 covers 15 residues. The V gene's germline CDR1 is MNHEY and CDR2 SVGAGI. Trimming removed 7 bases from V and 4 bases from J, with 14 bases in between. CDR3 sequence reads: CASISAEGGANVLTF. For the CDR3, the DNA is TGTGCCAGCATTTCCGCGGAAGGAGGGGCCAACGTCCTGACTTTC.

The chain recombines TRBV4-2 with TRBJ2-1; maybe TRBD1 (7 bases). The CDR3 sequence is 17 residues long. Germline V gene sequence: CDR1 LGHNA, CDR2 YNFKEQ. Trimming removed 4 bases from V and 1 base from J, with 17 bases in between. This CDR3 reads CASSRQGGRGSYNEQFF. The DNA of the CDR3 is TGTGCCAGCAGCCGCCAGGGGGGCAGGGGATCCTACAATGAGCAGTTCTTC.

J is TRBJ1-1 and V is TRBV7-9; D gene unclear. The CDR3 runs 15 residues. The V gene's germline CDR1 is SEHNR and CDR2 FQNEAQ (reference sequence). The V end lost 5 bases, the J end lost 3 bases, and 16 bases lay between the germline ends. This CDR3 is CASSPSEVRDTEAFF. CDR3 DNA: TGTGCCAGCAGCCCGAGTGAGGTGAGGGACACTGAAGCTTTCTTT.

The chain joins TRBV7-9 to TRBJ2-4, with D maybe TRBD2 (6 bases). The V gene lost 7 bases and the J gene lost 0 bases, with 16 bases spanning the gap. Germline V lookup: CDR1 SEHNR, CDR2 FQNEAQ (reference sequence). The CDR3 extends over 16 amino acids. The CDR3 spells CASTTAGPQAKNIQYF. The CDR3, as DNA: TGTGCCAGCACGACCGCGGGACCCCAAGCCAAAAACATTCAGTACTTC.

V and J are TRBV29-1 and TRBJ2-7, with 9 bases identical to TRBD1. The germline CDR1 and CDR2 sequences are SQVTM and ANQGSEA. The V gene end was trimmed by 2 bases and the J gene end by 5 bases; junction bases not matched to a gene: 4. This CDR3 is 13 amino acids long. The CDR3 DNA reads as TGCAGCGTTGAATTACAGGGGGCCGACGAGCAGTACTTC. As protein: CSVELQGADEQYF.

The rearrangement uses TRBV18 and TRBJ1-4; D unclear. V was cut by 0 bases and J by 6 bases, with 5 bases left in between. CDR3 length: 13 residues. Germline V lookup: CDR1 KGHSH, CDR2 LQKENI. The CDR3 DNA reads as TGTGCCAGCTCACCACCCTCTTATGAAAAACTGTTTTTT. Encoded protein: CASSPPSYEKLFF. The whole variable domain, filled in from reference TRBV18 and TRBJ1-4, reads NAGVMQNPRHLVRRRGQEARLRCSPMKGHSHVYWYRQLPEEGLKFMVYLQKENIIDESGMPKERFSAEFPKEGPSILRIQQVVRGDSAAYFCASSPPSYEKLFFGSGTQLSVL.

The J gene is TRBJ1-1, the V gene TRBV18, with TRBD1 as a possible D gene (6 bases). This CDR3 is built from 15 residues. Trimming left V 2 bases short and J 11 bases short, with 21 bases between. Per the germline V gene, CDR1 is KGHSH and CDR2 is LQKENI. The CDR3 nucleotides read TGTGCCAGCTCACCATTACAGGGTGTATTTGGTGACGCTTTCTTT. It encodes CASSPLQGVFGDAFF. Variable domain in full (rest from reference TRBV18 and TRBJ1-1): NAGVMQNPRHLVRRRGQEARLRCSPMKGHSHVYWYRQLPEEGLKFMVYLQKENIIDESGMPKERFSAEFPKEGPSILRIQQVVRGDSAAYFCASSPLQGVFGDAFFGQGTRLTVV.

The J gene is TRBJ1-1, the V gene TRBV4-2; D may be TRBD1 (5 bases). Trimming took off 0 bases at V and 0 bases at J, with 8 bases between the two ends. Germline values: CDR1 LGHNA, CDR2 YNFKEQ. The CDR3 loop spans 15 amino acids. The CDR3 here is CASSQDRDMNTEAFF. CDR3 DNA sequence: TGTGCCAGCAGCCAAGACAGGGATATGAACACTGAAGCTTTCTTT.

V usage is TRBV18 and J usage is TRBJ2-7; a possible D gene is TRBD1 (5 bases). Trimming removed 2 bases at V and 2 bases at J, with 13 bases between. The CDR3 loop spans 15 amino acids. Germline CDR1 KGHSH, CDR2 LQKENI. This chain's CDR3 is CASSPGAGVTYEQYF. CDR3 in DNA: TGTGCCAGCTCACCAGGGGCAGGTGTAACCTACGAGCAGTACTTC. Together with reference TRBV18 and TRBJ2-7, the CDR3 gives the full variable domain: NAGVMQNPRHLVRRRGQEARLRCSPMKGHSHVYWYRQLPEEGLKFMVYLQKENIIDESGMPKERFSAEFPKEGPSILRIQQVVRGDSAAYFCASSPGAGVTYEQYFGPGTRLTVT.

In DNA, the CDR3 is TGTGCCAGCAGTGTAGGGGAGGCGGGTGGCTACACCTTC. Translation: CASSVGEAGGYTF. The chain combines TRBV2 with TRBJ1-2; D is perhaps TRBD1 (5 bases). V lost 4 bases, J lost 7 bases, and 13 bases lay in between. Germline lookup yields CDR1 SNHLY and CDR2 FYNNEI. The CDR3 is 13 residues long.

V is TRBV7-8 and J is TRBJ2-2; D unclear. There are 13 residues in the CDR3. Looked up from germline, CDR1 is SGHVS and CDR2 is FQNEAQ. Trimming removed 4 bases at V and 3 bases at J, with 6 bases between. The CDR3 region is CASSSQYTGELFF. The DNA of the CDR3 is TGTGCCAGCAGCTCACAGTACACCGGGGAGCTGTTTTTT.

This sequence joins TRBV13 and TRBJ1-3, with TRBD1 identical over 7 bases. V shed 4 bases and J 1 base; nucleotides not matched to a gene: 4. The CDR3 contains 15 residues. CDR1 PRHDT and CDR2 FYEKMQ come from the germline V gene (reference sequence). CDR3 bases: TGTGCCAGCAGCTCGACAGGGCTATCTGGAAACACCATATATTTT. It translates to CASSSTGLSGNTIYF.

V is TRBV5-1 and J is TRBJ2-5; D perhaps matches TRBD1 (8 bases). CDR3 length: 16 amino acids. The ends were cut back, 4 bases at V and 2 bases at J, with 18 bases in the middle. The germline V gene encodes CDR1 SGHRS and CDR2 YFSETQ. The CDR3 loop is CASSPQGAGGQETQYF. The DNA of the CDR3 is TGCGCCAGCAGCCCGCAGGGGGCCGGGGGGCAAGAGACCCAGTACTTC.

This chain uses TRBV10-1 with TRBJ2-2, with 7 bases identical to TRBD2. V lost 5 bases, J lost 1 base, and 4 bases stayed unmatched. The CDR3 is 15 amino acids. Per germline, CDR1 WNHNN and CDR2 SYGVQD (reference sequence). Here the CDR3 reads CASSLSGRNTGELFF. In nucleotides, the CDR3 is TGCGCCAGCAGTCTTAGCGGGCGGAACACCGGGGAGCTGTTTTTT.

The chain carries TRBV10-3 and TRBJ2-3, with 11 bases matching TRBD2. The germline V gene has CDR1 ENHRY and CDR2 SYGVKD. The CDR3 totals 18 residues. J lost 1 base, V lost 6 bases, and 12 bases had no gene match. In DNA, the CDR3 is TGTGCCATCAGCGGTGGGACTAGCGGTGCCCGAGGCACAGATACGCAGTATTTT. Encoded protein: CAISGGTSGARGTDTQYF.

The chain employs TRBV5-1 and TRBJ1-5; 7 nucleotides agree with TRBD1. Trimming removed 4 bases from V and 6 bases from J; junction bases left unmatched: 10. Germline V gives CDR1 SGHRS, CDR2 YFSETQ. CDR3 length: 15 amino acids. The CDR3 bases are TGCGCCAGCAGCGCAACTGGACAGGATTCTCAGCCCCAGCATTTT. As protein: CASSATGQDSQPQHF.

The gene calls are TRBV6-1 and TRBJ1-2; D might be TRBD1 (5 bases). Germline CDR1 and CDR2: MNHNS and SASEGT. The CDR3 runs 13 residues. V was shortened by 5 bases and J by 1 base, with 8 bases between the two germline ends. CDR3 sequence: CASSIRGNYGYTF. In DNA, the CDR3 is TGTGCCAGCAGTATAAGGGGTAACTATGGCTACACCTTC.